The 31 T cell receptor beta chains below all came from one sample that was sequenced in a study of T cell responses to AZD1222 COVID-19 vaccine. Repertoires were generated with immunoSEQ multiplex PCR, while TCRdb's copy carries only in-frame clones and drops some. The profile shows 100,000 to 150,000 clones, more than 90% of them singletons. The sequencing here drew on peripheral blood, taken 28 days after the second AZD1222 dose. The receptors originated from an adult who received the AZD1222 COVID-19 vaccine.

This clone was seen a single time. The V gene is TRBV19, the J gene TRBJ1-5, with unresolved D. The CDR3 sequence is 15 residues long. With 5 bases removed from V and 1 base from J, the gap between germline ends came to 12 bases. CDR1 LNHDA and CDR2 SQIVND come from the germline V gene (reference sequence). The CDR3 sequence is CASSFGIRSNQPQHF. DNA of the CDR3: TGTGCCAGTAGTTTCGGGATCCGGAGCAATCAGCCCCAGCATTTT.

J is TRBJ1-2 and V is TRBV30; 9 bases map to TRBD1. The germline V gene encodes CDR1 GTSNPN and CDR2 SVGIG (reference sequence). The V and J ends lost 2 bases and 4 bases, in that order; junction bases with no gene match: 2. The CDR3 runs to 13 residues. This CDR3 reads CAWSTGGGYGYTF. CDR3 coding DNA: TGTGCCTGGAGTACAGGGGGCGGCTATGGCTACACCTTC.

The J gene is TRBJ2-7, the V gene TRBV29-1; D possibly matches TRBD1 or TRBD2 (6 bases each). The CDR3 spans 13 residues. V shed 4 bases and J shed 7 bases, with 17 bases lying between them. In germline, CDR1 is SQVTM, CDR2 ANQGSEA. This CDR3 is CSVGGGSTGEQYF. As DNA, the CDR3 is TGCAGCGTTGGAGGGGGGTCCACGGGTGAGCAGTACTTC.

This clone was seen only once. The chain is built from TRBV10-3 and TRBJ2-1, with 11 nucleotides matching TRBD2. The CDR3 is 15 residues long. The germline CDR1 and CDR2 sequences are ENHRY and SYGVKD. V lost 3 bases, J lost 5 bases, and 3 bases stayed unmatched. The CDR3 DNA is TGTGCCATCAGTGATAGCGGGGGGGCCGACAATGAGCAGTTCTTC. Translating gives CAISDSGGADNEQFF.

The chain uses TRBV18 and TRBJ1-6, with D perhaps matching TRBD1 (6 bases). Germline V lookup: CDR1 KGHSH, CDR2 LQKENI. This CDR3 has 15 residues. Trimming removed 2 bases from V and 3 bases from J, with 8 bases in between. In DNA, the CDR3 is TGTGCCAGCTCACCAGGGGGCCACTATAATTCACCCCTCCACTTT. The encoded protein is CASSPGGHYNSPLHF.

The sample holds one count of this clone. The chain combines TRBV9 with TRBJ2-5, with 10 bases lining up with TRBD1. This CDR3 has 15 amino acids. CDR1 is SGDLS, CDR2 YYNGEE, per germline. Losses at the gene ends were 3 bases for V and 5 bases for J; bases not matched to a gene: 7. The CDR3 DNA follows: TGTGCCAGCAGCGCCGGGACAGGGGAGTGGGAGACCCAGTACTTC. Translation gives CASSAGTGEWETQYF.

The V call is TRBV5-1, the J call TRBJ2-2, with TRBD2 matching over 9 bases. With 4 bases clipped from V and 6 bases from J, the junction kept 10 bases outside the gene matches. This CDR3 is built from 16 residues. In germline, CDR1 is SGHRS, CDR2 YFSETQ. The CDR3 DNA follows: TGCGCCAGCAGCCCAAGACGCGGGGGGGCCGCCGGGGAGCTGTTTTTT. Protein sequence: CASSPRRGGAAGELFF.

The chain has TRBV3-1 (or the pseudogene TRBV3-2) and TRBJ1-6; D ambiguous. In germline, CDR1 is LGHDT, CDR2 YNNKEL (reference sequence). V lost 4 bases, J lost 6 bases, and 7 bases lay in between. CDR3 length: 13 amino acids. The CDR3 coding sequence is TGTGCCAGCAGCCCGAAGGTTAATTCACCCCTCCACTTT. Translating gives CASSPKVNSPLHF.

The chain is built from TRBV2 and TRBJ2-2; no clear D gene. Germline loops: CDR1 SNHLY, CDR2 FYNNEI. The ends were cut back, 4 bases at V and 3 bases at J, with 9 bases in the middle. The CDR3 consists of 14 residues. For the CDR3, the DNA is TGTGCCAGCAGTGGAGGCAGCTACACCGGGGAGCTGTTTTTT. Translation: CASSGGSYTGELFF.

V gene TRBV2 combines with J gene TRBJ2-7; D ambiguous. Germline CDR1 reads SNHLY; CDR2 reads FYNNEI. V lost 7 bases and J 1 base, leaving 11 bases between the germline ends. This CDR3 spans 13 amino acids. CDR3 region: CASNPEKSYEQYF. The CDR3 nucleotides read TGTGCCAGCAATCCGGAGAAATCCTACGAGCAGTACTTC.

This chain connects TRBV28 to TRBJ2-5, with TRBD2 identical over 9 bases. Trimming removed 3 bases from V and 6 bases from J; junction bases left unmatched: 8. Germline assignment: CDR1 MDHEN and CDR2 SYDVKM. This CDR3 is 15 amino acids long. CDR3 protein: CASSFKLAGLKTQYF. The CDR3 DNA reads as TGTGCCAGCAGTTTTAAACTAGCGGGCTTAAAGACCCAGTACTTC.

The rearrangement joins TRBV4-1 to TRBJ1-2, with 10 bases fitting TRBD1. Per the germline V gene, CDR1 is MGHRA and CDR2 is YSYEKL. J lost 5 bases, V lost 3 bases, and 15 bases had no gene match. The CDR3 is made up of 18 amino acids. The CDR3 DNA reads TGCGCCAGCAGCCACCTCCGGGACAGGGGCCACGGGCTTTATGGCTACACCTTC. The encoded protein is CASSHLRDRGHGLYGYTF.

The chain uses TRBV12-3 or TRBV12-4 and TRBJ1-2, with unresolved D. Trimming took 6 bases from V and 2 from J, leaving 10 bases between them. The length of the CDR3 is 13 residues. For the CDR3, the DNA is TGTGCCAGCAGCAAGACTGAGAACTATGGCTACACCTTC. Protein: CASSKTENYGYTF.

The rearrangement links TRBV5-1 to TRBJ1-4, with a possible D match to TRBD1 (5 bases). The CDR3 is 15 residues long. The V and J ends lost 3 bases and 0 bases respectively, with 9 bases between them. Germline V gene sequence: CDR1 SGHRS, CDR2 YFSETQ. CDR3 protein: CASSYDSTTNEKLFF. In DNA form, the CDR3 reads TGCGCCAGCAGCTATGACAGTACAACTAATGAAAAACTGTTTTTT.

CDR3 amino acids: CASSRTLNTEAFF. Here the CDR3 DNA reads TGTGCCAGCAGTCGCACCTTGAACACTGAAGCTTTCTTT. The V gene is TRBV7-2, the J gene TRBJ1-1; no clear D. V was shortened by 6 bases and J by 0 bases, with 8 bases between the two germline ends. CDR3 length: 13 residues. The germline CDR1 and CDR2 sequences are SGHTA and FQGNSA. Filled out from reference TRBV7-2 and TRBJ1-1, the complete variable domain reads GAGVSQSPSNKVTEKGKDVELRCDPISGHTALYWYRQSLGQGLEFLIYFQGNSAPDKSGLPSDRFSAERTGGSVSTLTIQRTQQEDSAVYLCASSRTLNTEAFFGQGTRLTVV.

The rearrangement links TRBV7-2 to TRBJ1-3, with D possibly matching TRBD1 (5 bases). The CDR3 is made up of 13 amino acids. The germline gives CDR1 SGHTA, CDR2 FQGNSA. The germline V and J ends were trimmed by 4 bases and 11 bases, with 15 bases remaining between them. CDR3 DNA sequence: TGTGCCAGCAGCTCCGGGACGGGACCCCCCATATATTTT. This translates into CASSSGTGPPIYF.

The chain has TRBV6-1 and TRBJ1-6; 11 positions match TRBD1. CDR1 is MNHNS and CDR2 is SASEGT in the germline V gene. The CDR3 runs to 15 residues. V trimming: 8 bases; J trimming: 2 bases; junction bases outside the gene matches: 2. The CDR3 region is CASRDRGTYNSPLHF. DNA of the CDR3: TGTGCCAGCCGGGACAGGGGGACCTATAATTCACCCCTCCACTTT.

The rearrangement uses TRBV6-4 and TRBJ2-1, with a tentative D call TRBD1 (6 bases). Trimming took 6 bases from V and 3 from J, leaving 9 bases between them. Germline lookup yields CDR1 MRHNA and CDR2 SNTAGT. This CDR3 contains 13 residues. CDR3 sequence (DNA): TGTGCCAGCAGCCAACAGGGCTACAATGAGCAGTTCTTC. Its translation: CASSQQGYNEQFF.

The chain links TRBV28 to TRBJ1-1, with D perhaps TRBD1 (6 bases). The CDR3 consists of 13 residues. Per germline, CDR1 MDHEN and CDR2 SYDVKM. The V and J ends lost 11 bases and 5 bases respectively, with 18 bases between them. For the CDR3, the DNA is TGTGCCGGGTCTACAGCGCAGGGGACTGAAGCTTTCTTT. Its translation: CAGSTAQGTEAFF. The entire variable domain, with the rest obtained from reference TRBV28 and TRBJ1-1, is as follows: DVKVTQSSRYLVKRTGEKVFLECVQDMDHENMFWYRQDPGLGLRLIYFSYDVKMKEKGDIPEGYSVSREKKERFSLILESASTNQTSMYLCAGSTAQGTEAFFGQGTRLTVV.

The chain is built from TRBV5-1 and TRBJ2-7; tentatively, D is TRBD2 (5 bases). Per germline, CDR1 SGHRS and CDR2 YFSETQ. V was cut by 4 bases and J by 4 bases, with 9 bases left in between. The CDR3 is 12 amino acids. As DNA, the CDR3 is TGCGCCAGCAGCGGTTCGGGGTACGAGCAGTACTTC. Its protein is CASSGSGYEQYF.

In nucleotides, the CDR3 is TGTGCCAGCAGCTTAGATGGAGCCTTAGCGGGGGCGGGAGATACGCAGTATTTT. This codes for CASSLDGALAGAGDTQYF. This chain connects TRBV11-3 to TRBJ2-3, with 9 bases fitting TRBD2. CDR3 length equals 18 residues. Germline CDR1 SGHNT, CDR2 YENEEA. The trim removed 0 bases at V and 5 bases at J, leaving 12 bases unmatched.

The chain employs TRBV6-5 and TRBJ2-5; D not certain. The CDR3 spans 12 residues. Germline V gene lookup returns CDR1 MNHEY and CDR2 SVGAGI. Trimming stripped 4 bases from V and 5 bases from J, with 8 bases between. CDR3 in DNA: TGTGCCAGCAGTTCCCCCGAGGAGACCCAGTACTTC. Its translation: CASSSPEETQYF.

This chain joins TRBV2 and TRBJ2-7; 10 nucleotides agree with TRBD1. The ends lost 0 bases at V and 4 bases at J; junction bases unmatched: 3. Germline V gene sequence: CDR1 SNHLY, CDR2 FYNNEI. There are 15 residues in the CDR3. The chain's CDR3 is CASSEARQGAYEQYF. CDR3 DNA sequence: TGTGCCAGCAGTGAAGCACGACAGGGGGCTTACGAGCAGTACTTC.

The genes are TRBV27 and TRBJ1-5; no firm D call. Germline V gene lookup returns CDR1 MNHEY and CDR2 SMNVEV (reference sequence). Trimming removed 3 bases from V and 6 bases from J, with 12 bases in between. The CDR3 runs 14 residues. CDR3: CASSFRGPGQPQHF. The CDR3 bases are TGTGCCAGCAGTTTCCGAGGACCAGGTCAGCCCCAGCATTTT.

Regarding this clone: This same CDR3 is encoded by further DNA sequences in the sample. CDR3 DNA: TGTGCCAGCAGTGAACACCGGGACTATGGCTACACCTTC. Protein product: CASSEHRDYGYTF. This chain joins TRBV6-1 and TRBJ1-2; no reliable D call. This CDR3 is built from 13 residues. With 2 bases removed from V and 3 bases from J, the gap between germline ends came to 7 bases. The germline CDR1 and CDR2 sequences are MNHNS and SASEGT.

The chain has TRBV6-5 and TRBJ1-2; D is ambiguous. The germline gives CDR1 MNHEY, CDR2 SVGAGI. CDR3 length equals 14 residues. Trimming cost V 5 bases and J 3 bases, with 13 bases left between them. The CDR3 is CASSLETRDYGYTF. CDR3 nucleotides: TGTGCCAGCAGTCTCGAGACCCGGGACTATGGCTACACCTTC.

This clone was observed a single time. The chain carries TRBV7-6 and TRBJ2-1, with TRBD1 as a possible D gene (5 bases). The CDR3 sequence is 12 residues long. The germline V gene encodes CDR1 SGHVS and CDR2 FNYEAQ. Trimming took 1 base from V and 10 from J, leaving 8 bases between them. Written as DNA, the CDR3 is TGTGCCAGCAGCTTAGTGAAGGGGGAGCAGTTCTTC. Translation gives CASSLVKGEQFF.

V usage is TRBV5-6 and J usage is TRBJ1-2; no reliable D call. The ends were cut back, 3 bases at V and 2 bases at J, with 8 bases in the middle. Germline lookup yields CDR1 SGHDT and CDR2 YYEEEE. The CDR3 sequence is 13 residues long. The CDR3, as DNA: TGTGCCAGCAGCTGGCCCGACAACTATGGCTACACCTTC. Translation: CASSWPDNYGYTF.

The chain joins TRBV5-1 to TRBJ1-1; TRBD1 might be the D (5 bases). In germline, CDR1 is SGHRS, CDR2 YFSETQ. The CDR3 length is 14 residues. V lost 2 bases to trimming and J lost 5 bases, with 13 bases between them. The CDR3 DNA reads as TGCGCCAGCAGCTTAGATCCGGGGGGTACTGAAGCTTTCTTT. Amino acids: CASSLDPGGTEAFF. The full variable domain, in which reference TRBV5-1 and TRBJ1-1 provide the parts outside the CDR3, is KAGVTQTPRYLIKTRGQQVTLSCSPISGHRSVSWYQQTPGQGLQFLFEYFSETQRNKGNFPGRFSGRQFSNSRSEMNVSTLELGDSALYLCASSLDPGGTEAFFGQGTRLTVV.

This clone was counted a single time. The V call is TRBV11-2, the J call TRBJ2-3; 9 nucleotides match TRBD2. The CDR3 covers 16 residues. J lost 5 bases, V lost 1 base, and 7 bases had no gene match. Germline-derived CDR1 and CDR2 are SGHAT and FQNNGV. The CDR3 bases are TGTGCCAGCAGCTTAGGCGCTAGCGGGACGGGAGATACGCAGTATTTT. As protein: CASSLGASGTGDTQYF.

The V and J genes are TRBV6-5 and TRBJ1-1; D is ambiguous. The V end lost 0 bases, the J end lost 7 bases, and 6 bases lay between the germline ends. CDR3 size: 12 residues. Germline V gene lookup returns CDR1 MNHEY and CDR2 SVGAGI. The CDR3 here is CASSYSGVEAFF. The CDR3 DNA is TGTGCCAGCAGTTACTCTGGGGTTGAAGCTTTCTTT.